One TCR beta chain is described in this entry. This sample was taken from a study of blood T cell repertoires in COVID-19. Across the study: Italy, Spain and the United States were the sources of the convalescent and acute COVID-19 samples. In each case, the material was cDNA or gDNA derived from T cells, B-cell-depleted T cells, or PBMCs.

Authors' methods: Estimation of nucleated cell counts relied on the amplification of reference gene primers. Assay used: immunoSEQ multiplex PCR; TCRdb lists only in-frame clones, some missing. For V, J and clone size, that table is used; D and trimming come from the DNA. The data hold about 90,000 clones, with approximately 86% observed a single time. This CDR3 has 18 residues. V gave up 1 base and J gave up 4 bases; unmatched junction bases: 13. Germline assignment: CDR1 MNHEY and CDR2 SMNVEV (reference sequence). Material: peripheral blood. The source is an elderly man with acute or convalescent COVID-19. V usage is TRBV27 and J usage is TRBJ1-1; 9 bases align to TRBD1. Here the CDR3 DNA reads TGTGCCAGCAGTTTATATACGGGACAGGGTCTGGGTGGCACTGAAGCTTTCTTT. This encodes CASSLYTGQGLGGTEAFF.